The rows below give T cell receptor beta chains drawn from one sample of a study of blood T cell repertoires in COVID-19. Data came from immunoSEQ multiplex PCR; TCRdb stores just in-frame clones and leaves some out. The top ten clones hold roughly 6% of a sample with some 260,000 clones, about 90% of them seen once. Source material: PBMCs or T cells enriched from blood (not recorded which). Receptor source: a woman in her twenties or thirties with acute COVID-19. CDR3s include the opening cysteine and the closing phenylalanine or tryptophan. A D gene is named only where the DNA matches it firmly. The size field is filled for only some rows; it gives once, few, many or a size class.

j_call clone_size d_call v_call cdr3_aa cdr3_nt
TRBJ1-2 . . TRBV30 CAWSTGSYGYTF TGTGCCTGGAGTACCGGGAGCTATGGCTACACCTTC
TRBJ2-2 few . TRBV10-1 CASSERGTGELFF TGCGCCAGCAGTGAGCGGGGGACCGGGGAGCTGTTTTTT
TRBJ1-4 . TRBD1 TRBV19 CASSFRKTGTNEKLFF TGTGCCAGTAGTTTCCGGAAGACAGGGACTAATGAAAAACTGTTTTTT
TRBJ2-3 . TRBD2 TRBV13 CASSLRGGLAGGTQYF TGTGCCAGCAGTCTTCGCGGAGGACTAGCGGGAGGTACGCAGTATTTT
TRBJ2-7 . TRBD1 TRBV7-9 CASSLEGTDYEQYF TGTGCCAGCAGCTTAGAAGGGACAGACTACGAGCAGTACTTC
TRBJ1-1 once . TRBV30 CAWRATLNTEAFF TGTGCCTGGAGAGCCACCCTGAACACTGAAGCTTTCTTT
TRBJ2-1 . TRBD2 TRBV27 CASTSGINNEQFF TGTGCCAGTACTAGCGGGATAAACAATGAGCAGTTCTTC
TRBJ1-4 . . TRBV12-3/TRBV12-4 CASGLVRIEKLFF TGTGCCAGCGGCTTAGTTAGAATTGAAAAACTGTTTTTT
TRBJ2-1 . TRBD2 TRBV6-6 CASSLPTSGGFGEQFF TGTGCCAGCAGTCTCCCGACTAGCGGGGGGTTCGGTGAGCAGTTCTTC
TRBJ1-2 . . TRBV9 CASSVYRDGYTF TGTGCCAGCAGCGTTTACAGGGATGGCTACACCTTC
TRBJ2-1 . TRBD2 TRBV7-9 CASSLGAGGTSNEQFF TGTGCCAGCAGCTTAGGGGCGGGAGGAACTTCAAATGAGCAGTTCTTC
TRBJ2-5 . TRBD1 TRBV9 CASSVRGQSGETQYF TGTGCCAGCAGCGTCAGGGGACAGTCCGGGGAGACCCAGTACTTC
TRBJ1-1 . . TRBV2 CASSELGGMLKTETFF TGTGCCAGCAGTGAACTTGGGGGGATGTTGAAGACTGAAACTTTCTTT
TRBJ2-4 . TRBD1 TRBV19 CASNLGTGGIQYF TGTGCCAGTAACCTAGGGACAGGGGGAATTCAGTACTTC
TRBJ1-1 . TRBD1 TRBV28 CASSPHRQGMMYTEAFF TGTGCCAGCAGTCCACACCGACAGGGGATGATGTACACTGAAGCTTTCTTT
TRBJ2-5 . . TRBV27 CASSLSRGETQYF TGTGCCAGCAGTTTAAGTCGGGGGGAGACCCAGTACTTC
TRBJ2-6 . TRBD1 TRBV11-3 CASSSGGQPSGANVLTF TGTGCCAGCAGCTCAGGGGGACAGCCGTCTGGGGCCAACGTCCTGACTTTC
TRBJ2-3 few . TRBV2 CASRGPGDTQYF TGTGCCAGCAGGGGTCCGGGGGATACGCAGTATTTT
TRBJ2-1 once . TRBV5-4 CASSLTQRKEQFF TGTGCCAGCAGCTTGACCCAGAGGAAAGAACAGTTCTTC
TRBJ2-1 . TRBD1 TRBV6-5 CASRTGGSYNEQFF TGTGCCAGCCGGACAGGGGGTTCCTACAATGAGCAGTTCTTC
TRBJ1-2 . . TRBV6-6 CASIGRGQRRYGYTF TGTGCCAGCATCGGCCGAGGACAGAGACGATATGGCTACACCTTC
TRBJ2-2 . TRBD2 TRBV18 CASSRMGLAGETGELFF TGTGCCAGCTCACGGATGGGACTAGCGGGAGAAACCGGGGAGCTGTTTTTT
TRBJ2-2 few TRBD2 TRBV2 CASSEIAGGNGELFF TGTGCCAGCAGTGAAATAGCGGGGGGTAACGGGGAGCTGTTTTTT
TRBJ2-5 . TRBD2 TRBV2 CASTGLAVETQYF TGTGCCAGCACCGGACTAGCGGTAGAGACCCAGTACTTC
TRBJ1-4 . . TRBV6-5 CASSYREGIKLFF TGTGCCAGCAGTTACAGGGAGGGAATCAAACTGTTTTTT
TRBJ2-3 . TRBD2 TRBV29-1 CSVVVAGGADTQYF TGCAGCGTTGTTGTAGCGGGAGGTGCAGATACGCAGTATTTT
TRBJ1-4 . . TRBV3-1/TRBV3-2 CASSQGGSTNEKLFF TGTGCCAGCAGCCAAGGGGGCAGCACTAATGAAAAACTGTTTTTT
TRBJ1-1 once . TRBV2 CASSEIRDRKNTEAFF TGTGCCAGCAGTGAAATCAGGGATCGTAAGAACACTGAAGCTTTCTTT
TRBJ1-4 . TRBD1 TRBV28 CASSDPQGVREKLFF TGTGCCAGCAGTGACCCACAGGGGGTTCGTGAAAAACTGTTTTTT
TRBJ2-7 . TRBD2 TRBV5-5 CASSPLGGRGEQYF TGTGCCAGCAGCCCCCTGGGCGGGAGAGGCGAGCAGTACTTC
TRBJ1-6 few . TRBV14 CASSQTQEFSPLHF TGTGCCAGCAGCCAAACGCAGGAATTTTCACCCCTCCACTTT
TRBJ2-3 . TRBD1 TRBV10-1 CASSVDRGLATDTQYF TGCGCCAGCAGTGTGGACAGGGGGTTGGCCACAGATACGCAGTATTTT
TRBJ2-1 . TRBD1 TRBV5-1 CASSQGQGANNEQFF TGCGCCAGCAGCCAGGGACAGGGGGCGAACAATGAGCAGTTCTTC
TRBJ2-7 . . TRBV28 CASSLPRDIGSYEQYF TGTGCCAGCAGTTTACCCCGGGACATCGGCTCCTACGAGCAGTACTTC
TRBJ2-7 . TRBD2 TRBV6-2/TRBV6-3 CASSPLRRLAAVYEQYF TGTGCCAGCAGCCCACTTAGAAGACTAGCTGCAGTCTACGAGCAGTACTTC